This entry lists 21 T cell receptor beta chains sequenced from one sample in a study of blood T cells in healthy people across ages. Through a sample-barcoded 5' primer and a J-beta primer mix, a second PCR was run for roughly 6 to 12 cycles. TCRdb ran MiXCR on the 5' RACE reads and lists one entry per CDR3 protein. The sample comprises hundreds of thousands of distinct CDR3 sequences, 45% to 50% of which are singletons, and under 35% rests with the top ten. The specimen sequenced was blood. The receptors were sampled from a woman aged 55 to 70 in good health.

The sample holds a few counts of this clonotype. The V and J genes are TRBV4-3 and TRBJ2-6; D is ambiguous. Trimming cost V 0 bases and J 0 bases, with 6 bases left between them. The CDR3 is made up of 16 amino acids. Germline V lookup: CDR1 LGHNA, CDR2 YSLEER. The CDR3 sequence: CASSQDSISGANVLTF. CDR3 sequence (DNA): TGCGCCAGCAGCCAAGATTCTATCTCTGGGGCCAACGTCCTGACTTTC.

This clonotype was observed once. This rearrangement joins TRBV2 to TRBJ1-5, with 9 positions matching TRBD1. Germline CDR1 reads SNHLY; CDR2 reads FYNNEI. V lost 7 bases and J lost 5; bases outside the gene matches: 6. The CDR3 totals 14 residues. The CDR3 spells CASNKDRGDQPQHF. The DNA for the CDR3 is TGTGCCAGCAACAAGGACAGGGGAGATCAGCCCCAGCATTTT.

V is TRBV7-7 and J is TRBJ2-5; TRBD2 matches 8 bases. Looked up from germline, CDR1 is SSHAT and CDR2 is FNYEAQ (reference sequence). The CDR3 runs to 14 residues. J lost 8 bases, V lost 5 bases, and 10 bases had no gene match. This chain's CDR3 is CASSVGLAGATQYF. The CDR3 DNA follows: TGTGCCAGCAGCGTTGGACTAGCTGGGGCCACCCAGTACTTC. The full variable domain, its missing parts supplied by reference TRBV7-7 and TRBJ2-5, is GAGVSQSPRYKVTKRGQDVTLRCDPISSHATLYWYQQALGQGPEFLTYFNYEAQPDKSGLPSDRFSAERPEGSISTLTIQRTEQRDSAMYRCASSVGLAGATQYFGPGTRLLVL.

The gene calls are TRBV3-1 and TRBJ2-7, with TRBD1 matching 7 bases. Germline CDR1 is LGHDT and CDR2 is YNNKEL (reference sequence). V shed 4 bases, J shed 1 base, and the junction held 7 bases outside the gene matches. CDR3 length equals 15 residues. The CDR3 DNA sequence: TGTGCCAGCAGCCCAAGACAGGGCCCTTCCTACGAGCAGTACTTC. Translated, it gives CASSPRQGPSYEQYF.

This clonotype was observed at least ten times. The chain links TRBV18 to TRBJ2-7, with 11 bases identical to TRBD1. The CDR3 has 15 residues. Trimming cost V 4 bases and J 7 bases; bases outside gene matches: 9. CDR1 and CDR2 from the germline V gene are KGHSH and LQKENI. The CDR3 DNA follows: TGTGCCAGCTCACTCCGGGACAGGGGGACTCTGGAGCAGTACTTC. The encoded protein is CASSLRDRGTLEQYF. The full variable domain, in which reference TRBV18 and TRBJ2-7 provide the parts outside the CDR3, is NAGVMQNPRHLVRRRGQEARLRCSPMKGHSHVYWYRQLPEEGLKFMVYLQKENIIDESGMPKERFSAEFPKEGPSILRIQQVVRGDSAAYFCASSLRDRGTLEQYFGPGTRLTVT.

This clonotype appeared a few times. The chain is built from TRBV14 and TRBJ2-2, with unresolved D. V lost 1 base, J lost 3 bases, and 9 bases lay in between. The CDR3 spans 15 residues. Germline-derived CDR1 and CDR2 are SGHDN and FVKESK. The CDR3 sequence: CASSQAPDYTGELFF. CDR3 DNA sequence: TGTGCCAGCAGCCAAGCCCCAGATTACACCGGGGAGCTGTTTTTT.

This clonotype was observed a handful of times. The chain recombines TRBV2 with TRBJ2-4, with 13 bases identical to TRBD2. V lost 8 bases and J lost 6; bases outside the gene matches: 7. The CDR3 runs to 15 residues. Germline values: CDR1 SNHLY, CDR2 FYNNEI. Written as DNA, the CDR3 is TGTGCCAGCGGACTAGCGGGAGTACTTGGAAACATTCAGTACTTC. It encodes CASGLAGVLGNIQYF.

This clonotype was seen repeatedly, ten times or more. The V gene is TRBV24-1, the J gene TRBJ2-1; no clear D gene. V was trimmed by 3 bases and J by 12 bases, leaving 8 bases between them. CDR1 is KGHDR and CDR2 is SFDVKD in the germline V gene. The CDR3 has 11 residues. In nucleotides, the CDR3 is TGTGCCACCAGTGATGGCGAAGCGCAGTTCTTC. The encoded protein is CATSDGEAQFF.

This chain links TRBV6-2 or TRBV6-3 with TRBJ2-5, with no clear D. V was trimmed by 7 bases and J by 0 bases, leaving 12 bases between them. Germline lookup yields CDR1 MNHEY and CDR2 SVGEGT. The CDR3 spans 14 residues. The CDR3, as DNA: TGTGCCAGCATTACCAGAGCACACCAAGAGACCCAGTACTTC. It encodes CASITRAHQETQYF.

This clonotype was counted between two and nine times. This chain joins TRBV7-2 and TRBJ2-5, with 7 bases lining up with TRBD2. Unmatched junction bases numbered 9, after V lost 3 bases and J lost 5 bases. CDR1 SGHTA and CDR2 FQGNSA come from the germline V gene. The CDR3 sequence is 15 residues long. Here the CDR3 reads CASSFSSGLGETQYF. The CDR3 DNA reads as TGTGCCAGCAGCTTTAGTAGCGGGCTAGGGGAGACCCAGTACTTC. The full variable domain, in which reference TRBV7-2 and TRBJ2-5 provide the parts outside the CDR3, is GAGVSQSPSNKVTEKGKDVELRCDPISGHTALYWYRQSLGQGLEFLIYFQGNSAPDKSGLPSDRFSAERTGGSVSTLTIQRTQQEDSAVYLCASSFSSGLGETQYFGPGTRLLVL.

This sequence joins TRBV25-1 and TRBJ2-1; TRBD2 might be the D (6 bases). In germline, CDR1 is MGHDK, CDR2 SYGVNS. Trimming removed 2 bases from V and 0 bases from J, with 8 bases in between. The CDR3 totals 15 residues. CDR3 amino acids: CASSEGGSSYNEQFF. DNA of the CDR3: TGTGCCAGCAGTGAAGGGGGGAGCTCCTACAATGAGCAGTTCTTC.

V usage is TRBV2 and J usage is TRBJ1-5; D not certain. The V end lost 3 bases, the J end lost 6 bases, and 15 bases lay between the germline ends. This CDR3 has 15 amino acids. Germline V gene data show CDR1 as SNHLY and CDR2 as FYNNEI. As DNA, the CDR3 is TGTGCCAGCAGTGATTATAGGCAAAGAAGTCAGCCCCAGCATTTT. Residues: CASSDYRQRSQPQHF.

This clonotype turned up a few times. This sequence joins TRBV28 and TRBJ2-1; D could derive from TRBD1 or TRBD2 (5 bases each). This CDR3 contains 16 residues. Germline V gives CDR1 MDHEN, CDR2 SYDVKM. V was pared by 1 base and J by 5 bases, with 15 bases between. CDR3 protein: CASSLSPGTTHNEQFF. The CDR3 DNA reads TGTGCCAGCAGTTTATCCCCCGGGACGACTCACAATGAGCAGTTCTTC.

The genes are TRBV9 and TRBJ2-4, with a possible D match to TRBD1 (5 bases). This CDR3 spans 15 amino acids. Trimming cost V 2 bases and J 5 bases, with 14 bases left between them. Germline CDR1 and CDR2: SGDLS and YYNGEE. The CDR3 protein is CASSVSGSAQNIQYF. In DNA form, the CDR3 reads TGTGCCAGCAGCGTTTCAGGGTCGGCTCAAAACATTCAGTACTTC.

V and J are TRBV12-3 or TRBV12-4 and TRBJ2-3; D unresolved. The germline V and J ends were trimmed by 3 bases and 6 bases, with 7 bases remaining between them. The CDR3 runs to 12 residues. DNA of the CDR3: TGTGCCAGCAGTTTCCATTCGGATACGCAGTATTTT. Protein product: CASSFHSDTQYF.

The chain combines TRBV20-1 with TRBJ2-6, with 8 bases aligning to TRBD2. V dropped 1 base and J dropped 4; count of bases not matched to a gene: 12. This CDR3 is built from 18 residues. Germline CDR1 and CDR2: DFQATT and SNEGSKA (reference sequence). The CDR3, as DNA: TGCAGTGCTAGAGTCGGTAACGGGAGGGTCTGGGGGGCCAACGTCCTGACTTTC. Translation: CSARVGNGRVWGANVLTF.

This clonotype was detected only a few times. This CDR3 is CSAPDRVNYGYTF. The CDR3 coding sequence is TGCAGTGCACCGGACAGGGTCAACTATGGCTACACCTTC. The rearrangement links TRBV20-1 to TRBJ1-2, with 8 nucleotides matching TRBD1. The trim removed 6 bases at V and 2 bases at J, leaving 5 bases unmatched. The CDR3 consists of 13 residues. Germline CDR1 DFQATT, CDR2 SNEGSKA (reference sequence).

The V gene is TRBV4-3, the J gene TRBJ2-3, with 10 bases identical to TRBD1. The junction had 5 bases not matched to a gene; V was cut back by 1 base and J by 4 bases. CDR3 length equals 16 residues. Germline lookup yields CDR1 LGHNA and CDR2 YSLEER. The CDR3 DNA reads as TGCGCCAGCAGCCAAGGGACAGGGGGTATGGCAGATACGCAGTATTTT. Its protein is CASSQGTGGMADTQYF.

The V call is TRBV6-5, the J call TRBJ2-6, with D tentatively TRBD2 (5 bases). The CDR3 loop spans 18 amino acids. Trimming pared 2 bases from V and 4 bases from J, leaving 18 bases between. Germline V gives CDR1 MNHEY, CDR2 SVGAGI. CDR3 region: CASSYAGAPGEGANVLTF. CDR3 nucleotide sequence: TGTGCCAGCAGTTACGCAGGAGCCCCCGGGGAGGGGGCCAACGTCCTGACTTTC.

The chain employs TRBV29-1 and TRBJ1-4; D is possibly TRBD1 (6 bases). V was trimmed by 7 bases and J by 5 bases, leaving 14 bases between them. The CDR3 totals 13 residues. Germline V gene lookup returns CDR1 SQVTM and CDR2 ANQGSEA. Here the CDR3 reads CSALAGANEKLFF. CDR3 in DNA: TGCAGCGCACTCGCAGGGGCCAATGAAAAACTGTTTTTT.

The CDR3 spells CASKSWETQYF. The CDR3 nucleotides read TGTGCCAGCAAAAGCTGGGAGACCCAGTACTTC. V gene TRBV28 combines with J gene TRBJ2-5; D is unclear. Germline V gene lookup returns CDR1 MDHEN and CDR2 SYDVKM. The CDR3 is made up of 11 amino acids. The ends were cut back, 7 bases at V and 5 bases at J, with 8 bases in the middle. Together with reference TRBV28 and TRBJ2-5, the CDR3 gives the full variable domain: DVKVTQSSRYLVKRTGEKVFLECVQDMDHENMFWYRQDPGLGLRLIYFSYDVKMKEKGDIPEGYSVSREKKERFSLILESASTNQTSMYLCASKSWETQYFGPGTRLLVL.